One and the same sample provided the 17 T cell receptor beta chains below, sequenced in a study of T-cell reconstitution after alpha-beta-depleted transplantation in children. Molecular barcoding with unique molecular identifiers was used for the TCRbeta library. Using its own MiXCR run on the PCR reads, TCRdb lists one record per CDR3 protein. Of fewer than 120,000 distinct CDR3 sequences listed, under 13% are singletons. The material sequenced was PBMCs from the stem cell graft donor, taken from the stem cell graft. The receptor set was obtained from a human donor who donated a stem cell graft to a child with acute lymphoblastic leukemia.

This clonotype was picked up many times. This sequence joins TRBV6-1 and TRBJ2-2; D remains unclear. V shed 1 base and J shed 5 bases, with 8 bases lying between them. The CDR3 consists of 14 residues. CDR1 is MNHNS, CDR2 SASEGT, per germline. CDR3 in amino acids: CASSEVGKTGELFF. CDR3 nucleotide sequence: TGTGCCAGCAGTGAAGTGGGGAAGACCGGGGAGCTGTTTTTT.

This clonotype was seen ten or more times. This chain connects TRBV14 to TRBJ2-5; D gene ambiguous. V shed 1 base and J shed 1 base, with 13 bases lying between them. Germline assignment: CDR1 SGHDN and CDR2 FVKESK. The CDR3 is 16 amino acids. In nucleotides, the CDR3 is TGTGCCAGCAGCCAAGGTACCGAACGCTTCCAAGAGACCCAGTACTTC. It specifies CASSQGTERFQETQYF.

The sample holds many counts of this clonotype. The V and J genes are TRBV10-3 and TRBJ2-2; 7 nucleotides align to TRBD2. The CDR3 contains 14 residues. The germline gives CDR1 ENHRY, CDR2 SYGVKD. V lost 6 bases, J lost 4 bases, and 5 bases stayed unmatched. The CDR3 loop is CAIRREWGTGELFF. As DNA, the CDR3 is TGTGCCATCAGGCGGGAGTGGGGCACCGGGGAGCTGTTTTTT.

This clonotype was counted many times. The chain combines TRBV29-1 with TRBJ2-7; 7 bases align to TRBD1. V dropped 6 bases and J dropped 7; count of bases not matched to a gene: 9. This CDR3 is 12 amino acids long. The germline V gene has CDR1 SQVTM and CDR2 ANQGSEA. This CDR3 is CSVDRELGEQYF. The CDR3 DNA reads TGCAGCGTCGACAGGGAGTTGGGGGAGCAGTACTTC.

This clonotype was seen repeatedly, ten times or more. The V call is TRBV12-3 or TRBV12-4, the J call TRBJ1-3; D is ambiguous. There are 11 residues in the CDR3. V lost 11 bases and J 8 bases, leaving 13 bases between the germline ends. The CDR3, as DNA: TGTGCCCTTGGGGTGGCGGACACCATATATTTT. Translated, it gives CALGVADTIYF.

This clonotype was seen repeatedly, ten times or more. The chain employs TRBV7-9 and TRBJ2-1; D could derive from TRBD1 or TRBD2 (6 bases each). Germline V gives CDR1 SEHNR, CDR2 FQNEAQ (reference sequence). The V end was cut by 1 base, the J end by 8 bases, with 9 bases between. The CDR3 extends over 13 amino acids. CDR3 DNA sequence: TGTGCCAGCAGCTTAGTGGGGGGCGATGAGCAGTTCTTC. Protein sequence: CASSLVGGDEQFF.

The table lists this clonotype with many counts. J is TRBJ1-6 and V is TRBV20-1; no firm D call. There are 15 residues in the CDR3. Trimming shortened V by 0 bases and J by 6 bases, and 12 bases separated the two germline ends. Germline lookup yields CDR1 DFQATT and CDR2 SNEGSKA (reference sequence). In DNA, the CDR3 is TGCAGTGCTAGAGATCGGCGGGGAACTAATTCACCCCTCCACTTT. Translation gives CSARDRRGTNSPLHF.

The chain is built from TRBV20-1 and TRBJ2-1; 13 nucleotides align to TRBD2. CDR3 length equals 16 residues. Unmatched junction bases numbered 8, after V lost 5 bases and J lost 4 bases. The germline V gene encodes CDR1 DFQATT and CDR2 SNEGSKA (reference sequence). For the CDR3, the DNA is TGCAGTGCTCGAAAAAGGACTAGCGGGAGTTACAATGAGCAGTTCTTC. Its protein is CSARKRTSGSYNEQFF.

This clonotype was found many times. This chain joins TRBV7-2 and TRBJ1-1; D gene uncertain. Germline values: CDR1 SGHTA, CDR2 FQGNSA. Trimming took off 1 base at V and 1 base at J, with 10 bases between the two ends. CDR3 size: 15 residues. Here the CDR3 DNA reads TGTGCCAGCAGCTTAGGTGCCCGAACGAACACTGAAGCTTTCTTT. Amino acids: CASSLGARTNTEAFF.

This clonotype showed up many times. The gene calls are TRBV20-1 and TRBJ2-2; no clear D. Germline CDR1 is DFQATT and CDR2 is SNEGSKA (reference sequence). Trimming left V 4 bases short and J 0 bases short, with 6 bases between. The CDR3 has 13 residues. The DNA for the CDR3 is TGCAGTGCTACCGCTACGAACACCGGGGAGCTGTTTTTT. This gives the protein CSATATNTGELFF.

This clonotype was counted many times. The V and J genes are TRBV20-1 and TRBJ2-4; 8 nucleotides match TRBD1. The CDR3 length is 13 residues. Per the germline V gene, CDR1 is DFQATT and CDR2 is SNEGSKA (reference sequence). Trimming cost V 0 bases and J 8 bases; bases outside gene matches: 3. DNA for the CDR3: TGCAGTGCTAGAGATATGGGACAGGACATTCAGTACTTC. It is translated as CSARDMGQDIQYF.

This clonotype was picked up many times. J is TRBJ2-7 and V is TRBV7-2, with D maybe TRBD2 (7 bases). The CDR3 extends over 14 amino acids. Per the germline V gene, CDR1 is SGHTA and CDR2 is FQGNSA. V gave up 6 bases and J gave up 2 bases, with 14 bases separating them. For the CDR3, the DNA is TGTGCCAGCAGTTCAGACGGGGGGCCCTACGAGCAGTACTTC. Protein product: CASSSDGGPYEQYF.

The sample holds many counts of this clonotype. The chain couples TRBV7-2 to TRBJ2-5; D tentatively reads TRBD1 or TRBD2 (5 bases each). The CDR3 has 16 residues. Between the trimmed V and J ends, which lost 5 bases and 5 bases, there was a span of 21 bases. The germline gives CDR1 SGHTA, CDR2 FQGNSA. CDR3 region: CASSALRTGPRETQYF. The DNA for the CDR3 is TGTGCCAGCAGCGCCCTTAGGACGGGACCCCGGGAGACCCAGTACTTC. Full variable domain (rest looked up from reference TRBV7-2 and TRBJ2-5): GAGVSQSPSNKVTEKGKDVELRCDPISGHTALYWYRQSLGQGLEFLIYFQGNSAPDKSGLPSDRFSAERTGGSVSTLTIQRTQQEDSAVYLCASSALRTGPRETQYFGPGTRLLVL.

This clonotype was found once. A much more abundant neighbour one base away suggests this may be a read error. The chain is built from TRBV28 and TRBJ2-3; 8 bases map to TRBD2. The CDR3 spans 15 residues. Germline lookup yields CDR1 MDHEN and CDR2 SYDVKM. CDR3 nucleotides: TGTGTCAGCAGTTTAGGCGGGGGGCGCACAGATACGCAGTATTTT. It specifies CVSSLGGGRTDTQYF. The complete variable domain, with remaining parts taken from reference TRBV28 and TRBJ2-3, reads DVKVTQSSRYLVKRTGEKVFLECVQDMDHENMFWYRQDPGLGLRLIYFSYDVKMKEKGDIPEGYSVSREKKERFSLILESASTNQTSMYLCVSSLGGGRTDTQYFGPGTRLTVL.

The table lists this clonotype with many counts. The gene calls are TRBV20-1 and TRBJ2-1; D is perhaps TRBD2 (6 bases). Trimming took 5 bases from V and 6 from J, leaving 11 bases between them. The CDR3 has 12 amino acids. Germline CDR1 reads DFQATT; CDR2 reads SNEGSKA (reference sequence). CDR3 sequence (DNA): TGCAGTGCTGGTCGACTAGTCAATGAGCAGTTCTTC. Protein sequence: CSAGRLVNEQFF.

This clonotype was observed many times. J is TRBJ2-5 and V is TRBV20-1; 10 nucleotides line up with TRBD2. There are 16 residues in the CDR3. Losses at the gene ends were 0 bases for V and 4 bases for J; bases not matched to a gene: 8. From germline, CDR1 is DFQATT and CDR2 SNEGSKA (reference sequence). This CDR3 reads CSARDGQTSGIETQYF. CDR3 coding DNA: TGCAGTGCTAGAGATGGCCAAACTAGCGGGATAGAGACCCAGTACTTC.

This clonotype occurred many times. This chain joins TRBV7-9 and TRBJ2-2, with 7 bases fitting TRBD1. Germline-derived CDR1 and CDR2 are SEHNR and FQNEAQ (reference sequence). Germline trimming cut 5 bases from V and 6 bases from J; bases unmatched to any gene: 6. This CDR3 region has 14 residues. CDR3 loop: CASSSDRVAGELFF. CDR3 sequence (DNA): TGTGCCAGCAGCAGTGACAGGGTCGCCGGGGAGCTGTTTTTT.